A selection of T cell receptor beta chains follows, all from one sample in a study of CD8 T cells in ankylosing spondylitis. From the 5' RACE reads, TCRdb called clonotypes with MiXCR, one entry per CDR3 protein. This sample carries about 510,000 distinct CDR3 sequences, about 5.4% of them seen once, and the ten largest clones take around 3.5%. Sequencing was carried out using blood, either unsorted or a sorted T cell fraction (not recorded which). The source of these receptors is a male donor with ankylosing spondylitis. Each CDR3 is given with its conserved first and last residue. A D gene is named only where the DNA matches it firmly. Part of the rows lack a size; the others show once, few, many or a class for expanded clones.

V: TRBV4-3
J: TRBJ1-6
size: .
D: .
CDR3: CASSGWNASPLHF
DNA: TGCGCCAGCAGCGGGTGGAACGCTTCACCCCTCCACTTT

V: TRBV29-1
J: TRBJ2-7
size: many
D: .
CDR3: CSVLTGTSYEQYF
DNA: TGCAGCGTCCTCACCGGGACATCCTACGAGCAGTACTTC

V: TRBV10-1
J: TRBJ2-2
size: .
D: .
CDR3: CASSWSRGTGELFF
DNA: TGCGCCAGCAGTTGGTCCCGAGGCACCGGGGAGCTGTTTTTT

V: TRBV5-1
J: TRBJ1-5
size: .
D: TRBD1
CDR3: CASRTGTEPYQPQHF
DNA: TGCGCCAGCAGAACCGGGACAGAACCCTATCAGCCCCAGCATTTT

V: TRBV12-3/TRBV12-4
J: TRBJ2-3
size: many
D: TRBD1
CDR3: CASSLFRTGFNNRQRDTQYF
DNA: TGTGCCAGCAGCCTTTTTCGGACAGGGTTCAATAATCGCCAGAGGGATACGCAGTATTTT

V: TRBV12-3/TRBV12-4
J: TRBJ1-4
size: many
D: .
CDR3: CASSYHANEKLFF
DNA: TGTGCCAGCAGTTATCACGCCAATGAAAAACTGTTTTTT

V: TRBV7-2
J: TRBJ2-7
size: .
D: .
CDR3: CASSLRAGSPYEQYF
DNA: TGTGCCAGCAGCTTACGGGCGGGTTCCCCTTACGAGCAGTACTTC

V: TRBV24-1
J: TRBJ2-3
size: .
D: .
CDR3: CATSDGGRGDTDTQYF
DNA: TGTGCCACCAGTGATGGAGGGAGAGGGGACACAGATACGCAGTATTTT

V: TRBV5-1
J: TRBJ1-2
size: many
D: .
CDR3: CASRPFGYPSNYGYTF
DNA: TGCGCCAGCAGGCCCTTTGGTTACCCTTCTAACTATGGCTACACCTTC

V: TRBV5-1
J: TRBJ2-2
size: few
D: .
CDR3: CASSLGSANAGELFF
DNA: TGCGCCAGCAGCTTGGGGTCAGCCAACGCCGGGGAGCTGTTTTTT

V: TRBV10-3
J: TRBJ1-5
size: many
D: .
CDR3: CAISDTRNQPQHF
DNA: TGTGCCATCAGTGACACAAGAAATCAGCCCCAGCATTTT